Presented here are 27 T cell receptor beta chains from one specimen sequenced in a study of cytomegalovirus exposure and HLA in healthy donors. 60 Vbeta and 13 Jbeta primers were used in PCR. Method: immunoSEQ multiplex PCR; TCRdb's copy keeps in-frame clones and lacks some. The sample records roughly 120,000 clones, about two thirds being singletons. The source material was PBMCs. The receptors originated from a man aged 25 to 45 in good health and CMV-seropositive.

Details on this clone: In the same sample, other DNA sequences code for this CDR3. The chain employs TRBV9 and TRBJ1-1; 7 bases agree with TRBD1. CDR3 length: 15 amino acids. Trimming removed 2 bases from V and 0 bases from J; junction bases left unmatched: 4. CDR1 is SGDLS, CDR2 YYNGEE, per germline. In DNA form, the CDR3 reads TGTGCCAGCAGCGTCCAGGGACAGTTGAACACTGAAGCTTTCTTT. Translated, it gives CASSVQGQLNTEAFF.

Notes on this clone: An end of the junction differs from the germline gene, which may be a read error. This chain links TRBV5-8 with TRBJ2-7; 9 bases agree with TRBD1. The CDR3 loop spans 14 amino acids. In germline, CDR1 is SGHTS, CDR2 YDEGEE. The CDR3 here is CAGSTGQGWNEQYF. The DNA for the CDR3 is TGTGCCGGCAGCACGGGACAGGGTTGGAACGAGCAGTACTTC.

This clone was observed a few times. The chain is built from TRBV7-2 and TRBJ2-3; 16 bases map to TRBD2. Unmatched junction bases numbered 8, after V lost 5 bases and J lost 3 bases. The V gene's germline CDR1 is SGHTA and CDR2 FQGNSA. The CDR3 spans 18 residues. The CDR3 DNA follows: TGTGCCAGCAGCCGCGGGACTAGCGGGAGGGGTGGGACAGATACGCAGTATTTT. Its translation is CASSRGTSGRGGTDTQYF. Using reference TRBV7-2 and TRBJ2-3 for the parts outside the CDR3, the full variable domain is GAGVSQSPSNKVTEKGKDVELRCDPISGHTALYWYRQSLGQGLEFLIYFQGNSAPDKSGLPSDRFSAERTGGSVSTLTIQRTQQEDSAVYLCASSRGTSGRGGTDTQYFGPGTRLTVL.

The J gene is TRBJ2-7, the V gene TRBV6-5, with D possibly being TRBD2 (5 bases). The ends were cut back, 0 bases at V and 7 bases at J, with 13 bases in the middle. This CDR3 region has 14 residues. Germline loops: CDR1 MNHEY, CDR2 SVGAGI. Here the CDR3 DNA reads TGTGCCAGCAGTTACTCGTTAGAGGGCAGGGAGCAGTACTTC. Encoded protein: CASSYSLEGREQYF.

The rearrangement uses TRBV28 and TRBJ2-3, with 16 positions matching TRBD2. The CDR3 consists of 16 residues. Per germline, CDR1 MDHEN and CDR2 SYDVKM. Trimming at V came to 8 bases and at J to 4 bases, leaving 6 bases not matched to a gene. CDR3 DNA: TGTGCCAGCGCAGAGGGACTAGCGGGAGGGGCAGATACGCAGTATTTT. It encodes CASAEGLAGGADTQYF.

The chain uses TRBV5-1 and TRBJ2-4; possibly TRBD1 for D (6 bases). V lost 0 bases to trimming and J lost 9 bases, with 19 bases between them. The germline gives CDR1 SGHRS, CDR2 YFSETQ. This CDR3 is built from 16 residues. CDR3 sequence reads: CASSLEQIDRSGIQYF. The DNA for the CDR3 is TGCGCCAGCAGCTTGGAGCAAATTGACAGGTCGGGCATTCAGTACTTC.

The J gene is TRBJ1-2, the V gene TRBV28, with 9 bases matching TRBD1. Germline V gene lookup returns CDR1 MDHEN and CDR2 SYDVKM. The V and J ends lost 10 bases and 2 bases, in that order; junction bases with no gene match: 5. This CDR3 has 13 amino acids. In nucleotides, the CDR3 is TGTGCCACCGGGGACAGGGCCAACTATGGCTACACCTTC. Its protein product is CATGDRANYGYTF.

The chain has TRBV9 and TRBJ1-3; 8 bases align to TRBD1. V gave up 3 bases and J gave up 0 bases; unmatched junction bases: 8. Germline assignment: CDR1 SGDLS and CDR2 YYNGEE. CDR3 length equals 17 residues. CDR3 region: CASSDGQGLNSGNTIYF. CDR3 sequence (DNA): TGTGCCAGCAGCGATGGACAGGGTCTAAACTCTGGAAACACCATATATTTT.

This clone was detected once. The chain employs TRBV25-1 and TRBJ1-1; 7 bases line up with TRBD1. V dropped 6 bases and J dropped 0; count of bases not matched to a gene: 7. Germline V gene lookup returns CDR1 MGHDK and CDR2 SYGVNS. The CDR3 covers 15 residues. CDR3 sequence: CASRLSGGLNTEAFF. The CDR3 nucleotides read TGTGCCAGCAGGCTCTCAGGGGGTCTGAACACTGAAGCTTTCTTT.

The chain carries TRBV9 and TRBJ2-2; the match to TRBD2 covers 11 bases. Germline-derived CDR1 and CDR2 are SGDLS and YYNGEE. The CDR3 length is 16 residues. V lost 4 bases, J lost 0 bases, and 2 bases stayed unmatched. The CDR3 loop is CASSRSGGANTGELFF. Written as DNA, the CDR3 is TGTGCCAGCAGCCGTAGCGGGGGGGCGAACACCGGGGAGCTGTTTTTT.

The V gene is TRBV7-2, the J gene TRBJ2-7; TRBD2 aligns across 8 bases. This CDR3 region has 14 residues. J gave up 8 bases and V 2 bases, and 8 bases lay outside the gene matches. In germline, CDR1 is SGHTA, CDR2 FQGNSA. The CDR3 region has the DNA TGTGCCAGCAGCTTACAAGCGGGAGCACCGAAGCAGTACGTC. It codes for CASSLQAGAPKQYV.

This clone showed up just a few times. CDR3: CASSLGASANNEQFF. CDR3 nucleotide sequence: TGTGCCAGCAGCTTGGGCGCTAGCGCAAACAATGAGCAGTTCTTC. The chain joins TRBV5-5 to TRBJ2-1; tentatively, D is TRBD2 (6 bases). The V and J ends lost 0 bases and 5 bases respectively, with 12 bases between them. Germline assignment: CDR1 SGHKS and CDR2 YYEKEE (reference sequence). The CDR3 totals 15 residues.

The chain links TRBV5-8 to TRBJ2-3; 9 bases line up with TRBD2. This CDR3 has 18 residues. With V trimmed by 5 bases and J by 2 bases, 15 bases remained unmatched. Germline assignment: CDR1 SGHTS and CDR2 YDEGEE. For the CDR3, the DNA is TGTGCCAGCAGTCCTTATGGGAGCTTAGCGGGGGACACAGATACGCAGTATTTT. It codes for CASSPYGSLAGDTDTQYF.

V usage is TRBV9 and J usage is TRBJ1-2; D is possibly TRBD1 (6 bases). Germline V gives CDR1 SGDLS, CDR2 YYNGEE. There are 18 residues in the CDR3. V was trimmed by 1 base and J by 2 bases, leaving 21 bases between them. For the CDR3, the DNA is TGTGCCAGCAGCGTAACCCCCCCCGTACAGACAGGCAACTATGGCTACACCTTC. This translates into CASSVTPPVQTGNYGYTF.

This clone appeared a single time. Other nucleotide sequences from this sample produce the same CDR3. This chain links TRBV6-5 with TRBJ2-2; TRBD1 matches at 7 bases. V lost 2 bases, J lost 6 bases, and 3 bases stayed unmatched. The length of the CDR3 is 14 residues. Germline V gene sequence: CDR1 MNHEY, CDR2 SVGAGI. The DNA for the CDR3 is TGTGCCAGCAGTTACCGGACAGGACCCGGGGAGCTGTTTTTT. Its protein is CASSYRTGPGELFF.

J is TRBJ1-2 and V is TRBV28, with D possibly TRBD1 on 5 matching bases. Germline V CDR1 and CDR2: MDHEN, SYDVKM. The V and J ends lost 3 bases and 6 bases respectively, with 20 bases between them. This CDR3 comprises 16 residues. The CDR3 protein is CASSFRNRRLLDGYTF. The CDR3 nucleotides read TGTGCCAGCAGTTTCAGGAACAGGCGGCTGCTAGATGGCTACACCTTC.

This chain links TRBV12-1 with TRBJ2-1; the table's D call of TRBD2 was not tested on the DNA. TRBV12-1 is described as a pseudogene. The CDR3 covers 11 residues. CDR3 sequence reads: CFQRDPNEQFF. For the CDR3, the DNA is TGTTTCCAGCGCGACCCCAATGAGCAGTTCTTC.

A few counts support this clone. The rearrangement uses TRBV6-1 and TRBJ2-1; 8 positions agree with TRBD1. Trimming took 8 bases from V and 2 from J; bases not matched to a gene: 5. Germline-derived CDR1 and CDR2 are MNHNS and SASEGT. This CDR3 spans 14 amino acids. The DNA of the CDR3 is TGTGCCAGCCAAGACAGGGGAGCCTACAATGAGCAGTTCTTC. Protein sequence: CASQDRGAYNEQFF.

The chain recombines TRBV7-8 with TRBJ1-2; TRBD1 agrees at 12 bases. This CDR3 spans 14 amino acids. J lost 5 bases, V lost 5 bases, and 3 bases had no gene match. CDR1 is SGHVS, CDR2 FQNEAQ, per germline. This CDR3 is CASSLGQGAYGYTF. CDR3 sequence (DNA): TGTGCCAGCAGCCTGGGACAGGGGGCTTATGGCTACACCTTC.

This clone has more than one count but fewer than ten. V usage is TRBV2 and J usage is TRBJ2-1; the match to TRBD2 covers 8 bases. Unmatched junction bases numbered 7, after V lost 3 bases and J lost 9 bases. The CDR3 has 14 residues. Germline CDR1 SNHLY, CDR2 FYNNEI. The chain's CDR3 is CASSEGLGVSEQFF. The CDR3, as DNA: TGTGCCAGCAGTGAGGGACTAGGTGTCAGTGAGCAGTTCTTC.

The sample holds a few counts of this clone. The V gene is TRBV4-1, the J gene TRBJ2-2; 8 bases match TRBD2. CDR1 is MGHRA, CDR2 YSYEKL, per germline. The J segment lost 4 bases and the V segment lost 0 bases, leaving 16 bases of the junction unmatched. There are 20 residues in the CDR3. The DNA for the CDR3 is TGCGCCAGCAGCCAAGATGCCCTCCTACGGGGGGGCGGTTCCACCGGGGAGCTGTTTTTT. Protein sequence: CASSQDALLRGGGSTGELFF.

V is TRBV19 and J is TRBJ2-7; D may be TRBD1 (6 bases). This CDR3 region has 17 residues. The germline V gene encodes CDR1 LNHDA and CDR2 SQIVND (reference sequence). V gave up 0 bases and J gave up 2 bases, with 17 bases separating them. CDR3: CASSIDSDRLNPYEQYF. The DNA of the CDR3 is TGTGCCAGTAGTATAGACTCGGACAGACTAAACCCCTACGAGCAGTACTTC.

This clone has a single count. The chain has TRBV9 and TRBJ2-3, with D possibly TRBD2 on 7 matching bases. Germline CDR1 reads SGDLS; CDR2 reads YYNGEE. The CDR3 runs 17 residues. V was shortened by 2 bases and J by 2 bases, with 18 bases between the two germline ends. The CDR3: CASSVYPRGALTDTQYF. Written as DNA, the CDR3 is TGTGCCAGCAGCGTCTACCCCCGGGGGGCACTCACAGATACGCAGTATTTT. Together with reference TRBV9 and TRBJ2-3, the CDR3 gives the full variable domain: DSGVTQTPKHLITATGQRVTLRCSPRSGDLSVYWYQQSLDQGLQFLIQYYNGEERAKGNILERFSAQQFPDLHSELNLSSLELGDSALYFCASSVYPRGALTDTQYFGPGTRLTVL.

V usage is TRBV30 and J usage is TRBJ1-1; TRBD1 agrees at 8 bases. Losses at the gene ends were 4 bases for V and 10 bases for J; bases not matched to a gene: 20. The length of the CDR3 is 16 residues. Germline CDR1 reads GTSNPN; CDR2 reads SVGIG (reference sequence). This CDR3 reads CAWTGGGSGGIGSAFF. In nucleotides, the CDR3 is TGTGCCTGGACAGGGGGCGGTAGTGGGGGCATAGGGTCAGCTTTCTTT.

In its sample, this clone was seen once. The chain is built from TRBV21-1 and TRBJ2-5; TRBD1 was called by the table and not checked on the DNA. The DNA end lines up better with TRBJ2-7; the J call may be wrong. TRBV21-1 is given as a pseudogene. The CDR3 has 14 amino acids. CDR3 sequence (DNA): TGTGCCAGCAGCTCCCAGGGGGCGCGTCACGAGCAGTACTTC. The encoded protein is CASSSQGARHEQYF.

V and J are TRBV7-2 and TRBJ2-5; D gene ambiguous. Trimming took off 0 bases at V and 5 bases at J, with 10 bases between the two ends. In germline, CDR1 is SGHTA, CDR2 FQGNSA. This CDR3 has 14 residues. The CDR3 protein is CASSLASLLETQYF. CDR3 in DNA: TGTGCCAGCAGCTTAGCGAGCCTTTTGGAGACCCAGTACTTC.

The chain joins TRBV5-1 to TRBJ1-1, with 10 nucleotides matching TRBD1. The CDR3 length is 16 residues. Germline V gene lookup returns CDR1 SGHRS and CDR2 YFSETQ. V trimming: 5 bases; J trimming: 1 base; junction bases outside the gene matches: 8. CDR3 DNA: TGCGCCAGCAGGGTGGGCGGACAGGGGGGGAACACTGAAGCTTTCTTT. Its translation: CASRVGGQGGNTEAFF.